The clone carrying this T cell receptor (beta chain) has just a few counts. The data belong to a study of blood T cell repertoires in COVID-19. Overall study: The samples span acute and convalescent COVID-19 from the United States, Italy and Spain. Sources were T cells, B-cell-depleted T cells, or PBMCs; the material itself was cDNA or gDNA.

Original methodology: Quantification of nucleated cells was approximated via reference gene primer amplification. The table came from immunoSEQ multiplex PCR; TCRdb's copy has only in-frame clones and leaves some out. D and trimming were read from the DNA, whereas the V and J calls and clone size are those reported in that table. The sample lists approximately 330,000 clones, around nine tenths occurring once. This clonotype originated in a woman in her forties or fifties with active or convalescent COVID-19. Sequences were obtained from peripheral blood.

CDR3 sequence reads: CATSRDYRSLSGNTIYF. Written as DNA, the CDR3 is TGTGCCACCAGCAGAGATTATCGGAGCTTATCTGGAAACACCATATATTTT. The V gene is TRBV15, the J gene TRBJ1-3; D is unresolved. Deletions cut 0 bases from V and 1 base from J, with 13 bases between. Germline CDR1 is LNHNV and CDR2 is YYDKDF (reference sequence). This CDR3 has 17 residues.